This TCR beta chain was captured by sequencing in a study of T-cell reconstitution after alpha-beta-depleted transplantation in children. It was with unique molecular identifiers that the TCRbeta library was prepared. From the PCR reads, TCRdb called clonotypes with MiXCR, one entry per CDR3 protein. The sample lists about 610,000 distinct CDR3 sequences, over 9.5% occurring once. This clonotype was seen at least ten times. This clonotype was obtained from a human donor who donated a stem cell graft to a child with acute myeloid leukemia. The sequences come from PBMCs from the stem cell graft donor, collected from the stem cell graft.

The CDR3 DNA sequence: TGTGCCAGCAGACTTAGCGGGAGTATGGAGACCCAGTACTTC. Encoded protein: CASRLSGSMETQYF. The rearrangement joins TRBV7-2 to TRBJ2-5; 9 nucleotides match TRBD2. CDR3 size: 14 residues. The germline gives CDR1 SGHTA, CDR2 FQGNSA. With V trimmed by 6 bases and J by 5 bases, 7 bases remained unmatched.